The text below deals with one TCR beta chain. Libraries were prepared by immunoSEQ multiplex PCR; TCRdb keeps only in-frame clonotypes and omits some of them. This table has about 51,000 clones, 90% to 95% appearing once. This record comes from a study of T cell changes during pregnancy in multiple sclerosis. This receptor was taken from a female donor with multiple sclerosis, enrolled in a pregnancy study. The sample here was CD4+ T cells from peripheral blood mononuclear cells, taken in the second trimester of pregnancy.

The CDR3 DNA follows: TGTGCCAGCAGCTTAGAAAGAGGAGGCTACGAGCAGTACTTC. Translating gives CASSLERGGYEQYF. The V gene is TRBV7-8, the J gene TRBJ2-7, with D perhaps TRBD2 (5 bases). CDR3 length equals 14 residues. Trimming stripped 1 base from V and 3 bases from J, with 10 bases between. Germline loops: CDR1 SGHVS, CDR2 FQNEAQ.